This is a list of T cell receptor beta chains from one sample in a study of metastatic and nonmetastatic thyroid tumors. Via MiXCR, TCRdb re-called the PCR reads. Among around 40,000 clones listed, approximately 18% were seen once. The specimen was blood. The receptors come from a male donor with papillary thyroid cancer or a benign thyroid nodule (not recorded which). Some clones in this sample may be carry-over from other donors' samples. Each CDR3 is given with its conserved first and last residue. The D gene is left open where the match is weak. Part of the rows lack a size; the others show once, few, many or a class for expanded clones.

J,V,D,size,DNA,CDR3
TRBJ1-1,TRBV12-3/TRBV12-4,.,many,TGTGCCAGCGGAAACGACGGTCCTGAAGCTTTCTTT,CASGNDGPEAFF
TRBJ1-1,TRBV19,.,many,TGTGCCAGTAGTATTTGGGACGGAGAAGCTTTCTTT,CASSIWDGEAFF
TRBJ1-6,TRBV7-9,.,.,TGTGCCAGCAGCACTAGACCCAATTCACCCCTCCACTTT,CASSTRPNSPLHF
TRBJ2-1,TRBV19,TRBD2,many,TGTGCCAGTAGACCTTGGGCTAGCGGGAGTAGAGAGCAGTTCTTC,CASRPWASGSREQFF
TRBJ1-2,TRBV6-1,TRBD1,.,TGTGCCAGCAGTCCCCAGACAGGGGCTACGTTTAACTATGGCTACACCTTC,CASSPQTGATFNYGYTF
TRBJ2-2,TRBV4-2,TRBD2,.,TGTGCCAGCAGCCAAGCTTGGAGCGGGAGTTCGGTCGGGGAGCTGTTTTTT,CASSQAWSGSSVGELFF
TRBJ2-1,TRBV20-1,TRBD2,.,TGCAGTGCTAGAGAAGCGGGGGGGAATAATGAGCAGTTCTTC,CSAREAGGNNEQFF
TRBJ1-2,TRBV27,.,many,TGTGCCAGCAGTTTATCAGCCAGCTATGGCTACACCTTC,CASSLSASYGYTF
TRBJ2-3,TRBV27,.,few,TGTGCCAGCATTTTACTCGATCTCGCCTCTATCACAGATACGCAGTATTTT,CASILLDLASITDTQYF
TRBJ2-1,TRBV20-1,TRBD2,.,TGCAGTGCTATATCTGGTTGGACTAGCGGGGGGGCAGGTTACAATGAGCAGTTCTTC,CSAISGWTSGGAGYNEQFF
TRBJ2-7,TRBV20-1,.,.,TGCAGTGCTAGATGGTACAGGGAATACGAGCAGTACTTC,CSARWYREYEQYF
TRBJ2-3,TRBV20-1,.,many,TGCAGTGCTAGGCCCCCGACCAGCACAGATACGCAGTATTTT,CSARPPTSTDTQYF
TRBJ2-2,TRBV3-1,.,many,TGTGCCAGCAGCCAAGCGTTACTTCTAGGGAACACCGGGGAGCTGTTTTTT,CASSQALLLGNTGELFF
TRBJ2-1,TRBV6-2/TRBV6-3,TRBD1,many,TGTGCCAGCAGCCGCACCCCAGGGGGTTTCGGCAATGAGCAGTTCTTC,CASSRTPGGFGNEQFF
TRBJ2-1,TRBV18,TRBD2,many,TGTGCCAGCTCGCGGATGATAGCGGGGGGGTACAATGAGCAGTTCTTC,CASSRMIAGGYNEQFF
TRBJ2-2,TRBV5-5,.,.,TGTGCCAGCAGTCGTAGGGGCGCCGAGACCGGGGAGCTGTTTTTT,CASSRRGAETGELFF
TRBJ1-2,TRBV4-1,.,many,TGCGCCAGCAGCCAAGATCCAGCCGGATCCTATGGCTACACCTTC,CASSQDPAGSYGYTF
TRBJ2-3,TRBV6-2/TRBV6-3,TRBD1,.,TGTGCCAGCAGTTGGGACAGTGGGCGCAATCCAACCGATACGCAGTATTTT,CASSWDSGRNPTDTQYF
TRBJ2-3,TRBV10-3,.,many,TGTGCCATCAGTGAATCGACGTCTACAGATACGCAGTATTTT,CAISESTSTDTQYF
TRBJ1-6,TRBV6-1,.,.,TGTGCCAGAGTGGAAACCCATGATTCACCCCTCCACTTT,CARVETHDSPLHF
TRBJ2-7,TRBV5-8,TRBD1,many,TGTGCCAGCAGGAGACAGGGTGTCTCCGAGCAGTACTTC,CASRRQGVSEQYF
TRBJ2-7,TRBV6-1,TRBD1,medium-sized,TGTGCCAGCGAGCCTCCGGGACAGGGGATCTACGAGCAGTACTTC,CASEPPGQGIYEQYF
TRBJ2-7,TRBV3-1,TRBD2,many,TGTGCCAGCAGCCAAGAGGAAGCGGGAGTGGACGAGCAGTACTTC,CASSQEEAGVDEQYF
TRBJ2-7,TRBV6-1,.,medium-sized,TGTGCCAGCAAGATTTGGGACCGGGACCGTCTGTACTTC,CASKIWDRDRLYF
TRBJ2-7,TRBV20-1,.,.,TGCAGTGCTGAGACTGGGTGGCCCTACGAGCAGTACTTC,CSAETGWPYEQYF
TRBJ2-7,TRBV19,.,few,TGTGCCACTTCCAGCTGGGAGAGCTCCTACGATCAGTACTTC,CATSSWESSYDQYF
TRBJ1-2,TRBV7-9,TRBD1,.,TGTGCCAGCAGCTTACCAGGACAGGTTGGTTTCCGCACCTTC,CASSLPGQVGFRTF
TRBJ2-3,TRBV5-5,TRBD1,many,TGTGCCAGCAGCTCCGGGACAGTCGACACAGATACGCAGTATTTT,CASSSGTVDTDTQYF
TRBJ2-1,TRBV2,TRBD2,many,TGTGCCAGCAGTGTCCCTAGCGGAACTTACAATGAGCAGTTCTTC,CASSVPSGTYNEQFF
TRBJ2-7,TRBV4-1,.,many,TGCGCCAGCTCCCGACAGGGAGGTTACGAGCAGTACTTC,CASSRQGGYEQYF
TRBJ2-2,TRBV5-8,.,many,TGTGCCAGCAGCGATGAGCTGTTTTTT,CASSDELFF
TRBJ1-2,TRBV12-3/TRBV12-4,TRBD1,.,TGTGCCAGCAGTTTAGCAGTGACAGGGGGTGATGGCTACACCTTC,CASSLAVTGGDGYTF
TRBJ1-4,TRBV6-1,.,many,TGTGCCAGCAGTCCGGTGGAAACTAATGAAAAACTGTTTTTT,CASSPVETNEKLFF
TRBJ1-2,TRBV29-1,.,many,TGCAGCGTTGAAGGGGCCGGTGCCTACACCTTC,CSVEGAGAYTF
TRBJ1-2,TRBV6-1,.,many,TGTGCCAGCAGTGAAGATCGTCCGGACCTCTATGGCTACACCTTC,CASSEDRPDLYGYTF
TRBJ2-1,TRBV9,.,.,TGTGCCAGCAGCGTCTTGGGTAGTGAGAATGAGCAGTTCTTC,CASSVLGSENEQFF